A selection of T cell receptor beta chains follows, all from one sample in a study of cytomegalovirus exposure and HLA in healthy donors. TCRdb keeps only in-frame clones here, not all; method: immunoSEQ multiplex PCR. The table includes roughly 200,000 clones, approximately 89% detected once. Sequenced: PBMCs. The receptors originated from a man aged 25-40 years in good health and CMV-seropositive. CDR3s include the opening cysteine and the closing phenylalanine or tryptophan.

j_gene: TRBJ2-5
v_gene: TRBV5-4
CDR3aa: CASSLMSGQWETQYF

j_gene: TRBJ2-5
v_gene: TRBV7-2
CDR3aa: CASSFGHLNVPGTTQYF

j_gene: TRBJ1-2
v_gene: TRBV30
CDR3aa: CALRDRRNYGYTF

j_gene: TRBJ2-7
v_gene: TRBV5-1
CDR3aa: CASSFFPETGGYEQYF

j_gene: TRBJ2-1
v_gene: TRBV7-9
CDR3aa: CASSFSSRYNEQFF

j_gene: TRBJ1-2
v_gene: TRBV19
CDR3aa: CASGTGATGYGYTF

j_gene: TRBJ2-3
v_gene: TRBV29-1
CDR3aa: CSVVGFGGGGSTDTQYF

j_gene: TRBJ2-2
v_gene: TRBV4-1
CDR3aa: CASSQEVAVSYVGELFF

j_gene: TRBJ2-1
v_gene: TRBV5-6
CDR3aa: CASSLVAGRVNTMEQFF

j_gene: TRBJ2-7
v_gene: TRBV7-8
CDR3aa: CASSLVRGTGDDEQYF

j_gene: TRBJ1-1
v_gene: TRBV6-4
CDR3aa: CASSVDRFNTEAFF

j_gene: TRBJ1-2
v_gene: TRBV7-9
CDR3aa: CASSYRGAYGYTF

j_gene: TRBJ2-2
v_gene: TRBV27
CDR3aa: CASSLSLSTSGGTGELFF

j_gene: TRBJ1-2
v_gene: TRBV27
CDR3aa: CASSKDGTDTNYGYTF

j_gene: TRBJ1-3
v_gene: TRBV9
CDR3aa: CASSVDSGAGNTIYF

j_gene: TRBJ1-4
v_gene: TRBV19
CDR3aa: CASRTIPGGGHEKLFF

j_gene: TRBJ1-5
v_gene: TRBV28
CDR3aa: CASSLMQPQHF

j_gene: TRBJ2-7
v_gene: TRBV5-1
CDR3aa: CASSLPGSSYEQYF

j_gene: TRBJ1-1
v_gene: TRBV2
CDR3aa: CASSELRGGTEAFF

j_gene: TRBJ1-5
v_gene: TRBV4-1
CDR3aa: CASSQEGGFGNQPQHF

j_gene: TRBJ2-7
v_gene: TRBV14
CDR3aa: CASSPLGLAGDVHYEQYF

j_gene: TRBJ1-4
v_gene: TRBV7-2
CDR3aa: CASSMTVGPQKLFF

j_gene: TRBJ1-2
v_gene: TRBV5-6
CDR3aa: CASSFGQGETYTF

j_gene: TRBJ2-1
v_gene: TRBV7-3
CDR3aa: CASSPLAGVSYNEQFF

j_gene: TRBJ2-3
v_gene: TRBV14
CDR3aa: CASSQNRGVTDTQYF

j_gene: TRBJ1-1
v_gene: TRBV9
CDR3aa: CASSDNDGNTEAFF

j_gene: TRBJ2-5
v_gene: TRBV7-9
CDR3aa: CASRGELQETQYF

j_gene: TRBJ2-5
v_gene: TRBV5-1
CDR3aa: CASKMGQQPSQETQYF

j_gene: TRBJ1-4
v_gene: TRBV4-1
CDR3aa: CASSQVTGVNEKLFF

j_gene: TRBJ2-2
v_gene: TRBV6-1
CDR3aa: CAEGGNTGELFF

j_gene: TRBJ1-5
v_gene: TRBV7-2
CDR3aa: CASSSTGQPQHF

j_gene: TRBJ2-5
v_gene: TRBV2
CDR3aa: CASGQPRQETQYF

j_gene: TRBJ2-3
v_gene: TRBV2
CDR3aa: CASAEASGAFSTDTQYF

j_gene: TRBJ2-5
v_gene: TRBV27
CDR3aa: CASSLSSVVRETQYF

j_gene: TRBJ2-3
v_gene: TRBV4-2
CDR3aa: CASSQEAGLAGRTQYF

j_gene: TRBJ2-2
v_gene: TRBV7-9
CDR3aa: CASSLGQNTGELFF

j_gene: TRBJ1-1
v_gene: TRBV7-9
CDR3aa: CASSLSGVGTEAFF

j_gene: TRBJ1-5
v_gene: TRBV28
CDR3aa: CASRVRNQPQHF

j_gene: TRBJ2-2
v_gene: TRBV25-1
CDR3aa: CASAQLGIGELFF

j_gene: TRBJ2-7
v_gene: TRBV2
CDR3aa: CASSEALTGARHEQYF

j_gene: TRBJ2-4
v_gene: TRBV6-1
CDR3aa: CASSENVGIQYF

j_gene: TRBJ1-4
v_gene: TRBV2
CDR3aa: CASDKTGVGEKLFF

j_gene: TRBJ2-2
v_gene: TRBV18
CDR3aa: CASSPARVLNTGELFF

j_gene: TRBJ1-1
v_gene: TRBV7-9
CDR3aa: CASSSDSGTVNTEAFF

j_gene: TRBJ1-6
v_gene: TRBV5-1
CDR3aa: CASRSTGPSSYNSPLHF

j_gene: TRBJ1-1
v_gene: TRBV9
CDR3aa: CASSGRQGLNTEAFF

j_gene: TRBJ2-1
v_gene: TRBV4-3
CDR3aa: CASSQDHGGRYNEQFF

j_gene: TRBJ2-7
v_gene: TRBV19
CDR3aa: CASKDWGEQYF

j_gene: TRBJ2-3
v_gene: TRBV15
CDR3aa: CATGVMTPDTQYF

j_gene: TRBJ2-7
v_gene: TRBV28
CDR3aa: CASSFSSSYEQYF

j_gene: TRBJ1-2
v_gene: TRBV5-4
CDR3aa: CASSWQGDYGYTF

j_gene: TRBJ1-1
v_gene: TRBV27
CDR3aa: CASRMLDRLNTEAFF

j_gene: TRBJ1-1
v_gene: TRBV28
CDR3aa: CASSARGRPEAFF